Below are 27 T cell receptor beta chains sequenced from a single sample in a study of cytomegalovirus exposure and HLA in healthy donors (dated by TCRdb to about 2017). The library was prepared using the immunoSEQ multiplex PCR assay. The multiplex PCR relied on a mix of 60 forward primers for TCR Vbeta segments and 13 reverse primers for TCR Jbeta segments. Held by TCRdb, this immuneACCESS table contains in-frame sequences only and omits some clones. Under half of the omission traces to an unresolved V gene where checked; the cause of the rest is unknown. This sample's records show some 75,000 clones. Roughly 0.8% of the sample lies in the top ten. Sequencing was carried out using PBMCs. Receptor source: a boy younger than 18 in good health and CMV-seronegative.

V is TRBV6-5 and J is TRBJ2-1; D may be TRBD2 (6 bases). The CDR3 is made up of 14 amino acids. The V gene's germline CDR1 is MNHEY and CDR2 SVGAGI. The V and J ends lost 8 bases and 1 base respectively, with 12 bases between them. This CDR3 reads CASFRDSSYNEQFF. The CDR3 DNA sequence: TGTGCCAGCTTTCGGGACTCGTCCTACAATGAGCAGTTCTTC.

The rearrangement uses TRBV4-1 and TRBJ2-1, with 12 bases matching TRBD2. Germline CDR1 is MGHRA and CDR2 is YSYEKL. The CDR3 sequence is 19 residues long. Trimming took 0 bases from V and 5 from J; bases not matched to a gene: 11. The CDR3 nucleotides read TGCGCCAGCAGCCAAGACCGGTCGACTAGCGGGAGAGACGACAATGAGCAGTTCTTC. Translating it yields CASSQDRSTSGRDDNEQFF.

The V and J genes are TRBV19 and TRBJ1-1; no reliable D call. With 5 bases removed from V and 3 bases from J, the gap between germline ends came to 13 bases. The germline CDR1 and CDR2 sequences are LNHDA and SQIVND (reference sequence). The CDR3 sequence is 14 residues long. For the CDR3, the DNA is TGTGCCAGTAGTGGATGGGCCGTGGACACTGAAGCTTTCTTT. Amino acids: CASSGWAVDTEAFF.

The CDR3 nucleotides read TGCGCCAGCAGCTTGGTCCAGTCCCGGGGGAACGAGCAGTACTTC. Its protein is CASSLVQSRGNEQYF. This chain uses TRBV5-1 with TRBJ2-7, with a weak D call TRBD2 (6 bases). This CDR3 is 15 amino acids long. The germline V gene encodes CDR1 SGHRS and CDR2 YFSETQ. The V end was cut by 0 bases, the J end by 5 bases, with 15 bases between. The full variable domain, rest sourced from reference TRBV5-1 and TRBJ2-7, is KAGVTQTPRYLIKTRGQQVTLSCSPISGHRSVSWYQQTPGQGLQFLFEYFSETQRNKGNFPGRFSGRQFSNSRSEMNVSTLELGDSALYLCASSLVQSRGNEQYFGPGTRLTVT.

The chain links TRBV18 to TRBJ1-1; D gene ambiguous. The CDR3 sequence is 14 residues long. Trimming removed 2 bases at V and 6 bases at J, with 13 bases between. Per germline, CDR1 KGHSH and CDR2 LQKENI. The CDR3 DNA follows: TGTGCCAGCTCACCATTCAACGGGATGGCTGAAGCTTTCTTT. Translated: CASSPFNGMAEAFF.

The CDR3 bases are TGTGCCAGCAGCCCAGGGACTAGCGTTGGCGAGCAGTACTTC. It translates to CASSPGTSVGEQYF. The chain combines TRBV7-3 with TRBJ2-7; 10 bases match TRBD2. CDR3 length: 14 amino acids. Trimming cost V 5 bases and J 6 bases; bases outside gene matches: 7. Germline lookup yields CDR1 SGHTA and CDR2 FQGTGA.

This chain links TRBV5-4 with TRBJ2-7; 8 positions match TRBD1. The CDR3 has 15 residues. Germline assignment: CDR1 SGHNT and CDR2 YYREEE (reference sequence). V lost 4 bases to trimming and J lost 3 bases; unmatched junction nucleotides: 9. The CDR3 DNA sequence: TGTGCCAGCAGCCACCCGGGACAGGTTCGCTACGAGCAGTACTTC. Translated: CASSHPGQVRYEQYF.

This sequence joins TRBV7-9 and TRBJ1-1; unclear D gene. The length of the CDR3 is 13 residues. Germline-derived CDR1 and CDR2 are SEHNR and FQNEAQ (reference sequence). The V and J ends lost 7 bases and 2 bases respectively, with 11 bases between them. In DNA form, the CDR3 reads TGTGCCAGCATTGGGCTAGCTAACACTGAAGCTTTCTTT. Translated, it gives CASIGLANTEAFF.

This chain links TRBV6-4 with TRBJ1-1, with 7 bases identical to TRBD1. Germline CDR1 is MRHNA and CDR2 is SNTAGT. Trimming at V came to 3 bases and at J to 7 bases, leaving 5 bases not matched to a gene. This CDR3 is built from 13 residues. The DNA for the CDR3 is TGTGCCAGCAGTGAAACGAGGGACAGTGAAGCTTTCTTT. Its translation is CASSETRDSEAFF.

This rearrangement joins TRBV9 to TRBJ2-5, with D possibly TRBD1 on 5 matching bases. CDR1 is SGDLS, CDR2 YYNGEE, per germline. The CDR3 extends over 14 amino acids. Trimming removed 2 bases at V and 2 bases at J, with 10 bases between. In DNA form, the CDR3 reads TGTGCCAGCAGCGTTGACAGCTTACAAGAGACCCAGTACTTC. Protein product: CASSVDSLQETQYF.

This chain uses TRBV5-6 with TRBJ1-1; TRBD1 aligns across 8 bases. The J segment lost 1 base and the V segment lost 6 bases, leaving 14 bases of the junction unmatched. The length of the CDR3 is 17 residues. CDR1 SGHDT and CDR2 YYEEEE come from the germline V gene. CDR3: CASTPRGYRGRNTEAFF. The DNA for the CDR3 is TGTGCCAGCACCCCGCGGGGCTACAGGGGGAGGAACACTGAAGCTTTCTTT.

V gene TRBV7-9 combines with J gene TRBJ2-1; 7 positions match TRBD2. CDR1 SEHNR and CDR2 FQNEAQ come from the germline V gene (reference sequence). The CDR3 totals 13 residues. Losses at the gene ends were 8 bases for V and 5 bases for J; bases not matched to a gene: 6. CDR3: CASVTLADNEQFF. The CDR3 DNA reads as TGTGCCAGCGTAACTCTAGCGGACAATGAGCAGTTCTTC. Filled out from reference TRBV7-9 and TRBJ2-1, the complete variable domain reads DTGVSQNPRHKITKRGQNVTFRCDPISEHNRLYWYRQTLGQGPEFLTYFQNEAQLEKSRLLSDRFSAERPKGSFSTLEIQRTEQGDSAMYLCASVTLADNEQFFGPGTRLTVL.

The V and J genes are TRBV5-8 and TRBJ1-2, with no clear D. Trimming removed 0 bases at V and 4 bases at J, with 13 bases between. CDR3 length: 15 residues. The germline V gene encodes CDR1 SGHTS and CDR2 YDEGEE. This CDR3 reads CASSLEVGAGYGYTF. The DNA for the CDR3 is TGTGCCAGCAGCTTGGAGGTGGGCGCCGGCTATGGCTACACCTTC.

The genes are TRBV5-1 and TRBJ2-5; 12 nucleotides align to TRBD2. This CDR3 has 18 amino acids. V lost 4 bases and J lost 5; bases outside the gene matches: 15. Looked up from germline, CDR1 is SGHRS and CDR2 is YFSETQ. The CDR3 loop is CASSPRLAGVRQEETQYF. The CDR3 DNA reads TGCGCCAGCAGCCCACGACTAGCGGGAGTGAGGCAGGAGGAGACCCAGTACTTC.

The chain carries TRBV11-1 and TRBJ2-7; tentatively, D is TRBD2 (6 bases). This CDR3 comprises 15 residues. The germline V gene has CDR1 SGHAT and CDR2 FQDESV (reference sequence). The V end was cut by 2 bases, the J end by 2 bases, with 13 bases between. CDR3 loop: CASSLNLALPYEQYF. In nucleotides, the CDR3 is TGTGCCAGCAGCTTAAACCTAGCGTTACCCTACGAGCAGTACTTC.

DNA for the CDR3: TGCAGCGTTGGGTCCAGGGGCACCGGGGAGCTGTTTTTT. Amino acids: CSVGSRGTGELFF. This rearrangement joins TRBV29-1 to TRBJ2-2; a weak D match, TRBD1 (6 bases). CDR1 and CDR2 from the germline V gene are SQVTM and ANQGSEA. This CDR3 has 13 residues. V shed 4 bases and J shed 4 bases, with 10 bases lying between them.

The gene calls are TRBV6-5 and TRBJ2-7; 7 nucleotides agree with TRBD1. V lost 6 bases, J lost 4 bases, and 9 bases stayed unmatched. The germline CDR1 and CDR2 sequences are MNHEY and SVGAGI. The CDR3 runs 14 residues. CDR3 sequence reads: CASSPDRAQYEQYF. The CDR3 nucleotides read TGTGCCAGCAGCCCAGACAGGGCTCAATACGAGCAGTACTTC.

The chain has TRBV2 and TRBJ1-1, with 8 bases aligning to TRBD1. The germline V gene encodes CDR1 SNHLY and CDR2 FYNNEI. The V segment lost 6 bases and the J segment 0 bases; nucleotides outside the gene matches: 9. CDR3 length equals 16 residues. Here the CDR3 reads CASSGRGQGLNTEAFF. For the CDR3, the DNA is TGTGCCAGCAGCGGAAGAGGACAGGGACTGAACACTGAAGCTTTCTTT.

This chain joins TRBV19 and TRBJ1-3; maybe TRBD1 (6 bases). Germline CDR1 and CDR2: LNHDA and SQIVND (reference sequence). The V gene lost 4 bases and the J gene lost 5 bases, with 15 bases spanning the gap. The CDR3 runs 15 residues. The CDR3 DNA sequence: TGTGCCAGTAGTACCGCACGGACAGCCCGAAACACCATATATTTT. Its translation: CASSTARTARNTIYF.

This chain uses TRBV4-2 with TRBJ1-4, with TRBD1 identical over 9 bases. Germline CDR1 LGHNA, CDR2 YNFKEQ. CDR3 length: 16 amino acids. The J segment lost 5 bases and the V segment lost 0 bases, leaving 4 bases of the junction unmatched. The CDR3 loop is CASSQDMGTGNEKLFF. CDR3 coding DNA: TGTGCCAGCAGCCAAGATATGGGGACAGGGAATGAAAAACTGTTTTTT.

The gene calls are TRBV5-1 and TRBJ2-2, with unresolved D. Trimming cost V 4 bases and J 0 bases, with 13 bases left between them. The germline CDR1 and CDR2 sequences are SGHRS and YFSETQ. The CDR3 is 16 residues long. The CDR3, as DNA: TGCGCCAGCAGCCCACGACAAGGTTCGAACACCGGGGAGCTGTTTTTT. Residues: CASSPRQGSNTGELFF.

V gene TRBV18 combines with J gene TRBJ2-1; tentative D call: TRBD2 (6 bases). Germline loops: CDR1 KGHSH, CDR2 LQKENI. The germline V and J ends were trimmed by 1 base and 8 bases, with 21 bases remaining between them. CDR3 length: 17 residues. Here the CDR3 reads CASSPLQASRGSYEQFF. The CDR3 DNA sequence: TGTGCCAGCTCACCACTTCAGGCTAGCCGGGGGAGCTATGAGCAGTTCTTC.

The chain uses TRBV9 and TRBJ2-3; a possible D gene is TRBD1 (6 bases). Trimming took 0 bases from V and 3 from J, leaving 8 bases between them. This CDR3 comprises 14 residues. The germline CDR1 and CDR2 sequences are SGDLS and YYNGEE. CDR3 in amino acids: CASSVVQGTDTQYF. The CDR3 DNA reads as TGTGCCAGCAGCGTAGTGCAGGGGACAGATACGCAGTATTTT.

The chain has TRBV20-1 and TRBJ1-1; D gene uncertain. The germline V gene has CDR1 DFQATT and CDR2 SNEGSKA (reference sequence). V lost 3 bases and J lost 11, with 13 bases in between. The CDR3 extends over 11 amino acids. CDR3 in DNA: TGCAGTGCTAGCGCCGAGGTCGACGCTTTCTTT. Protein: CSASAEVDAFF.

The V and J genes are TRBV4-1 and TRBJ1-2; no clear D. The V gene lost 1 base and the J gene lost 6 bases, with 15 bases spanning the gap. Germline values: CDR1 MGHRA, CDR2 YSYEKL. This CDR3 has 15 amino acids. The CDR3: CASSQAPQRRDGYTF. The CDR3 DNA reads TGCGCCAGCAGCCAAGCCCCCCAGCGGAGAGATGGCTACACCTTC.

The CDR3 region is CASSRPGQGTYEQYF. The CDR3 coding sequence is TGTGCCAGCAGTAGACCGGGACAGGGAACCTACGAGCAGTACTTC. The chain recombines TRBV6-1 with TRBJ2-7; 9 nucleotides match TRBD1. CDR1 MNHNS and CDR2 SASEGT come from the germline V gene. Germline trimming cut 5 bases from V and 2 bases from J; bases unmatched to any gene: 7. The CDR3 is 15 residues long.

CDR3 DNA sequence: TGTGCCAGCAGCGTAGGTAGTAATTCACCCCTCCACTTT. Translation: CASSVGSNSPLHF. This rearrangement joins TRBV9 to TRBJ1-6, with D unresolved. Germline V gene lookup returns CDR1 SGDLS and CDR2 YYNGEE. V lost 0 bases to trimming and J lost 6 bases, with 4 bases between them. The CDR3 covers 13 residues.